The 7 T cell receptor beta chains presented below share a single source sample, sequenced in a study of CD8+ T cells in alopecia areata. Once RNA had been extracted, it was reverse transcribed into cDNA to act as the sequencing template. Measured with immunoSEQ multiplex PCR; TCRdb has only the in-frame clones, and not every one. Among 110,000 or so clones listed, approximately 58% were seen once. The sequencing sample was made of CD4+ T cells sorted from blood. These receptor sequences come from a human donor in good health.

The gene calls are TRBV29-1 and TRBJ2-1, with 9 bases lining up with TRBD2. Germline CDR1 is SQVTM and CDR2 is ANQGSEA. The CDR3 extends over 14 amino acids. Unmatched junction bases numbered 5, after V lost 3 bases and J lost 5 bases. Here the CDR3 DNA reads TGCAGCGTTGATGAGCGGGGGGCCCACAATGAGCAGTTCTTC. Protein product: CSVDERGAHNEQFF.

This chain joins TRBV29-1 and TRBJ1-1; 9 positions agree with TRBD1. Germline-derived CDR1 and CDR2 are SQVTM and ANQGSEA. V lost 7 bases and J lost 2; bases outside the gene matches: 5. This CDR3 contains 13 residues. CDR3 protein: CSAADRGNTEAFF. The CDR3, as DNA: TGCAGCGCTGCGGACAGGGGAAACACTGAAGCTTTCTTT.

This clone was observed a few times. This chain joins TRBV7-9 and TRBJ1-3, with D uncertain. Germline loops: CDR1 SEHNR, CDR2 FQNEAQ (reference sequence). V dropped 5 bases and J dropped 0 bases, with 8 bases sitting between them. This CDR3 is built from 14 residues. CDR3 DNA: TGTGCCAGCAGCCCCGGGATCTCTGGAAACACCATATATTTT. It encodes CASSPGISGNTIYF.

J is TRBJ2-1 and V is TRBV5-4; no reliable D call. There are 16 residues in the CDR3. V was clipped by 0 bases and J by 10 bases, with 20 bases between them. The germline gives CDR1 SGHNT, CDR2 YYREEE (reference sequence). CDR3 in amino acids: CASSLAGAVGQREQFF. CDR3 in DNA: TGTGCCAGCAGCTTGGCCGGCGCGGTGGGTCAAAGGGAGCAGTTCTTC.

The table lists this clone with a few counts. The rearrangement joins TRBV29-1 to TRBJ1-2; D ambiguous. Looked up from germline, CDR1 is SQVTM and CDR2 is ANQGSEA. This CDR3 spans 14 amino acids. Deletions cut 6 bases from V and 0 bases from J, with 14 bases between. The CDR3 bases are TGCAGCGTCCCAAGGGCGGGAACTAACTATGGCTACACCTTC. Translating it yields CSVPRAGTNYGYTF.

This chain joins TRBV30 and TRBJ2-7; a weak D match, TRBD2 (6 bases). V was clipped by 0 bases and J by 3 bases, with 12 bases between them. This CDR3 is 14 amino acids long. Germline CDR1 and CDR2: GTSNPN and SVGIG (reference sequence). In DNA, the CDR3 is TGTGCCTGGAGTGTACCCGGGAGCTACTACGAGCAGTACTTC. This sequence encodes CAWSVPGSYYEQYF.

V gene TRBV19 combines with J gene TRBJ2-4; 10 bases map to TRBD1. The germline gives CDR1 LNHDA, CDR2 SQIVND (reference sequence). The CDR3 is made up of 12 amino acids. J lost 10 bases, V lost 3 bases, and 0 bases had no gene match. CDR3 protein: CASSMGQGIQYF. The CDR3, as DNA: TGTGCCAGTAGTATGGGACAGGGGATTCAGTACTTC.